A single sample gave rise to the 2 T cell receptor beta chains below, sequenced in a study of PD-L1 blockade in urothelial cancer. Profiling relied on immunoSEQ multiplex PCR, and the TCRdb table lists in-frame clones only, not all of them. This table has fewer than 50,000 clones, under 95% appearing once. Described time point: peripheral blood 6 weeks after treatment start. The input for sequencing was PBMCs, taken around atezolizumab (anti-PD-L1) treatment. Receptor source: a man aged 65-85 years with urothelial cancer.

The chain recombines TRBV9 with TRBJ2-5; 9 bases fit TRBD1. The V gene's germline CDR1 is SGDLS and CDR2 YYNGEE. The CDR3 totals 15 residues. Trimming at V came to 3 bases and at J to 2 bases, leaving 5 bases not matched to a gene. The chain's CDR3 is CASSANRGPQETQYF. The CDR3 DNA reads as TGTGCCAGCAGCGCCAACAGGGGGCCACAAGAGACCCAGTACTTC.

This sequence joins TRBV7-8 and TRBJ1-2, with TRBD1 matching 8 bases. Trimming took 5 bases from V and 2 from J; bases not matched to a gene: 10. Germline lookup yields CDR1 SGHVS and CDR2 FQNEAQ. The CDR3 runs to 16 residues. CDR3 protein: CASSPQAGGFNYGYTF. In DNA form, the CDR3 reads TGTGCCAGCAGCCCACAGGCAGGGGGCTTCAACTATGGCTACACCTTC.